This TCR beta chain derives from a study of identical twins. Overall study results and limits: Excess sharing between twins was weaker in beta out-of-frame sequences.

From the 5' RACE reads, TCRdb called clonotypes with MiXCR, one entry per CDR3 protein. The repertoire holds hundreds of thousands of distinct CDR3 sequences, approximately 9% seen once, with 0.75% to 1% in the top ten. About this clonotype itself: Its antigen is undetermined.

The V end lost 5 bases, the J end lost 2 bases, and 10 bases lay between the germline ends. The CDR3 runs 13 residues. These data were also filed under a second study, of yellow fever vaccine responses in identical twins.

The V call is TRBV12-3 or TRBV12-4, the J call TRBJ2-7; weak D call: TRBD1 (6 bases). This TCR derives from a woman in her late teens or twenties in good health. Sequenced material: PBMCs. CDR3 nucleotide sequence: TGTGCCAGCAGTGGGACACTTCCCTACGAGCAGTACTTC. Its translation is CASSGTLPYEQYF.